The 19 T cell receptor beta chains below were found in one sample sequenced in a study of human T cells and chemical hapten exposure. Time point reported: pre-sensitization, week 0. As for treatment: therapeutic diphenylcyclopropenone sensitization with weekly scalp DPC. TCRdb re-derived calls from the RACE reads in MiXCR, one entry per CDR3 protein. The table includes about 120,000 distinct CDR3 sequences, 13% detected once. Sequencing was performed on whole blood, taken in connection with sensitization to the hapten diphenylcyclopropenone (DPC). The receptors here all came from a woman under 30 with alopecia areata. Some clones in this sample may be carry-over from other donors' samples.

This clonotype was seen at least ten times. V and J are TRBV11-2 and TRBJ2-7; weak D call: TRBD2 (5 bases). Trimming removed 5 bases at V and 7 bases at J, with 21 bases between. This CDR3 region has 15 residues. Germline-derived CDR1 and CDR2 are SGHAT and FQNNGV. The CDR3 protein is CASSLGLSGSGEQYF. CDR3 nucleotides: TGTGCCAGCAGCCTAGGATTGAGCGGCTCGGGAGAGCAGTACTTC.

The V gene is TRBV6-6, the J gene TRBJ1-2; 7 bases are shared with TRBD1. V lost 6 bases and J lost 4; bases outside the gene matches: 11. This CDR3 region has 15 residues. Germline V gene data show CDR1 as MNHNY and CDR2 as SVGAGI (reference sequence). The CDR3 here is CASRLEGAPSYGYTF. Here the CDR3 DNA reads TGTGCCAGCAGACTGGAGGGGGCTCCTTCCTATGGCTACACCTTC.

This chain links TRBV19 with TRBJ2-3; no clear D. Deletions cut 3 bases from V and 6 bases from J, with 7 bases between. Germline values: CDR1 LNHDA, CDR2 SQIVND (reference sequence). CDR3 length: 12 residues. The CDR3 protein is CASSIGVDTQYF. CDR3 nucleotide sequence: TGTGCCAGTAGTATTGGGGTGGATACGCAGTATTTT.

The chain joins TRBV2 to TRBJ2-7, with D uncertain. Per the germline V gene, CDR1 is SNHLY and CDR2 is FYNNEI. V lost 7 bases and J lost 12, with 13 bases in between. This CDR3 spans 10 amino acids. In DNA form, the CDR3 reads TGTGCCAGCATTCGGGTCAGAGGGTACTTC. Its translation is CASIRVRGYF.

The V gene is TRBV14, the J gene TRBJ2-1; D perhaps matches TRBD2 (7 bases). The CDR3 contains 17 residues. V lost 3 bases and J 0 bases, leaving 15 bases between the germline ends. Looked up from germline, CDR1 is SGHDN and CDR2 is FVKESK. CDR3: CASSQGGGLSSYNEQFF. The CDR3 DNA follows: TGTGCCAGCAGCCAGGGCGGGGGCCTTAGCTCCTACAATGAGCAGTTCTTC.

This clonotype was found many times. The chain recombines TRBV30 with TRBJ1-1; weak D call: TRBD1 (6 bases). Germline V gives CDR1 GTSNPN, CDR2 SVGIG (reference sequence). Trimming stripped 1 base from V and 1 base from J, with 10 bases between. The CDR3 length is 14 residues. As DNA, the CDR3 is TGTGCCTGGAGTGGGGGGCTGGAGAACACTGAAGCTTTCTTT. Residues: CAWSGGLENTEAFF.

In this sample, this clonotype turned up many times. The rearrangement uses TRBV2 and TRBJ1-4; no firm D call. V was cut by 4 bases and J by 4 bases, with 10 bases left in between. The germline CDR1 and CDR2 sequences are SNHLY and FYNNEI. This CDR3 spans 14 amino acids. In nucleotides, the CDR3 is TGTGCCAGCAGTGCGGCGGGGTTTAATGAAAAACTGTTTTTT. Translating it yields CASSAAGFNEKLFF.

In its sample, this clonotype was seen many times. This sequence joins TRBV2 and TRBJ1-2; TRBD1 aligns across 7 bases. Trimming cost V 3 bases and J 4 bases; bases outside gene matches: 5. CDR3 size: 14 residues. The germline V gene encodes CDR1 SNHLY and CDR2 FYNNEI. As DNA, the CDR3 is TGTGCCAGCAGTGAGCAGGGGGTTTTCTATGGCTACACCTTC. Translating it yields CASSEQGVFYGYTF.

V is TRBV4-1 and J is TRBJ1-1; possibly TRBD1 for D (5 bases). V lost 7 bases, J lost 4 bases, and 16 bases lay in between. The CDR3 consists of 14 residues. Looked up from germline, CDR1 is MGHRA and CDR2 is YSYEKL. The chain's CDR3 is CASTHLEGSTEAFF. The DNA for the CDR3 is TGCGCCAGCACCCACTTGGAGGGGAGCACTGAAGCTTTCTTT.

The rearrangement joins TRBV6-1 to TRBJ2-7, with D perhaps matching TRBD1 (6 bases). This CDR3 spans 13 amino acids. Germline-derived CDR1 and CDR2 are MNHNS and SASEGT. The V and J ends lost 8 bases and 0 bases respectively, with 11 bases between them. CDR3 nucleotide sequence: TGTGCCAGCCTGGGGGCCAGCTCCTACGAGCAGTACTTC. It yields the protein CASLGASSYEQYF.

This clonotype came up many times. The rearrangement uses TRBV6-2 or TRBV6-3 and TRBJ1-1; D is possibly TRBD1 (5 bases). The CDR3 loop spans 12 amino acids. Between the trimmed V and J ends, which lost 6 bases and 5 bases, there was a span of 10 bases. The V gene's germline CDR1 is MNHEY and CDR2 SVGEGT. This chain's CDR3 is CASRPGGTEAFF. For the CDR3, the DNA is TGTGCCAGCAGGCCGGGGGGGACTGAAGCTTTCTTT.

This clonotype was seen only a few times. The chain uses TRBV19 and TRBJ1-5; weak D call: TRBD1 (5 bases). The CDR3 extends over 17 amino acids. The germline gives CDR1 LNHDA, CDR2 SQIVND (reference sequence). Trimming left V 1 base short and J 2 bases short, with 15 bases between. The CDR3 protein is CASSIGPGRHRNQPQHF. The CDR3 nucleotides read TGTGCCAGTAGTATAGGCCCAGGGAGACATCGCAATCAGCCCCAGCATTTT.

The chain employs TRBV2 and TRBJ2-3; D not certain. The germline V gene encodes CDR1 SNHLY and CDR2 FYNNEI. This CDR3 has 14 residues. The V gene lost 6 bases and the J gene lost 0 bases, with 10 bases spanning the gap. CDR3 bases: TGTGCCAGCAGAGTACAACCCAGCACAGATACGCAGTATTTT. Its translation is CASRVQPSTDTQYF.

This clonotype was counted only a few times. V gene TRBV10-3 combines with J gene TRBJ2-3; 7 bases map to TRBD1. From germline, CDR1 is ENHRY and CDR2 SYGVKD. The ends lost 10 bases at V and 0 bases at J; junction bases unmatched: 7. This CDR3 has 14 amino acids. CDR3: CATGQTASTDTQYF. The CDR3 DNA sequence: TGTGCCACGGGACAGACGGCTAGCACAGATACGCAGTATTTT.

This clonotype showed up many times. V is TRBV2 and J is TRBJ1-2, with 8 bases identical to TRBD1. Germline V gene data show CDR1 as SNHLY and CDR2 as FYNNEI. J gave up 2 bases and V 5 bases, and 1 base lay outside the gene matches. This CDR3 region has 13 residues. The CDR3 DNA reads TGTGCCAGCAGTCGGACAGGGAACTATGGCTACACCTTC. Protein: CASSRTGNYGYTF.

The table lists this clonotype with a few counts. The rearrangement joins TRBV20-1 to TRBJ2-1; possibly TRBD2 for D (6 bases). This CDR3 is 14 amino acids long. V was cut by 4 bases and J by 0 bases, with 10 bases left in between. From germline, CDR1 is DFQATT and CDR2 SNEGSKA (reference sequence). For the CDR3, the DNA is TGCAGTGCTATAGCGGAAAGCTCCTACAATGAGCAGTTCTTC. Its translation: CSAIAESSYNEQFF.

This clonotype was recorded many times. This chain links TRBV27 with TRBJ1-1; the D is unclear. V was trimmed by 6 bases and J by 0 bases, leaving 8 bases between them. This CDR3 is 13 amino acids long. Germline V lookup: CDR1 MNHEY, CDR2 SMNVEV (reference sequence). The CDR3 here is CASRIGMNTEAFF. CDR3 nucleotide sequence: TGTGCCAGCAGAATAGGGATGAACACTGAAGCTTTCTTT.

This clonotype showed up many times. V usage is TRBV12-3 or TRBV12-4 and J usage is TRBJ2-4, with D perhaps TRBD1 (5 bases). The CDR3 spans 15 residues. The V and J ends lost 2 bases and 1 base respectively, with 9 bases between them. The CDR3 region has the DNA TGTGCCAGCAGTTTAATCAGGGCGGCCAAAAACATTCAGTACTTC. Translating gives CASSLIRAAKNIQYF.

This clonotype was observed many times. The chain combines TRBV4-3 with TRBJ2-5; no clear D. The CDR3 sequence is 13 residues long. Per the germline V gene, CDR1 is LGHNA and CDR2 is YSLEER. V lost 1 base to trimming and J lost 1 base, with 4 bases between them. The CDR3 DNA follows: TGCGCCAGCAGCCAAGGCCTCCAAGAGACCCAGTACTTC. It is translated as CASSQGLQETQYF.